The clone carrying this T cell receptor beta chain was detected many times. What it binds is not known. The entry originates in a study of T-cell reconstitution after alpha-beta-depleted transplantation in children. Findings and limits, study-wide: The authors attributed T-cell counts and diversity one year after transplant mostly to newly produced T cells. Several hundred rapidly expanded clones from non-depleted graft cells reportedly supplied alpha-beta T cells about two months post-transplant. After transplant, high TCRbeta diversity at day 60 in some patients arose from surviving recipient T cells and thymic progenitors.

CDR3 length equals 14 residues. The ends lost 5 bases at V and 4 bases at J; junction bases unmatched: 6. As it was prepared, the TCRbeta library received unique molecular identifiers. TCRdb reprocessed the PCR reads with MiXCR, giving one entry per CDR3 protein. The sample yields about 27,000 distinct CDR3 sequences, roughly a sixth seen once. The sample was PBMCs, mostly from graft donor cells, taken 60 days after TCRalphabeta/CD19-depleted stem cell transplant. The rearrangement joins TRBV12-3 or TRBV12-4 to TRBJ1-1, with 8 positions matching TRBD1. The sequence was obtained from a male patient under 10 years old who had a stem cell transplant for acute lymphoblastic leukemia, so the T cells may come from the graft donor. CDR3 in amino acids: CASSLTGVITEAFF. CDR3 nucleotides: TGTGCCAGCAGTCTGACAGGGGTTATCACTGAAGCTTTCTTT.